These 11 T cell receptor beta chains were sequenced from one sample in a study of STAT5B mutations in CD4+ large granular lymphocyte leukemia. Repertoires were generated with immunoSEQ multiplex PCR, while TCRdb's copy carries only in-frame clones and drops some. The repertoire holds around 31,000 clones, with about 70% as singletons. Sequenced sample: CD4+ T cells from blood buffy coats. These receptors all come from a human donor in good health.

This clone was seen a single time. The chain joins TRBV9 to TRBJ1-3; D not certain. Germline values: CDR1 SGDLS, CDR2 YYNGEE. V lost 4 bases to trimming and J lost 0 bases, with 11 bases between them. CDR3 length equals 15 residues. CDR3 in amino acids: CASSLRAVSGNTIYF. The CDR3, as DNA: TGTGCCAGCAGCCTCCGCGCAGTCTCTGGAAACACCATATATTTT.

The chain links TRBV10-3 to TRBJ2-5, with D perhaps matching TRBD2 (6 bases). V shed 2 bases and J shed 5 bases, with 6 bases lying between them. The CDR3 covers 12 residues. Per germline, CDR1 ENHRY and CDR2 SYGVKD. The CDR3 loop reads CAISETSETQYF. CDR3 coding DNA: TGTGCCATCAGTGAGACTAGCGAGACCCAGTACTTC.

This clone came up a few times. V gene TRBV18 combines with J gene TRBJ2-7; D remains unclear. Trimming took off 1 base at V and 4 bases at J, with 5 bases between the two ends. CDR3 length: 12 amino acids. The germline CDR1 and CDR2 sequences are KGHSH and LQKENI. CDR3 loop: CASSPQTYEQYF. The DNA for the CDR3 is TGTGCCAGCTCACCACAGACATACGAGCAGTACTTC.

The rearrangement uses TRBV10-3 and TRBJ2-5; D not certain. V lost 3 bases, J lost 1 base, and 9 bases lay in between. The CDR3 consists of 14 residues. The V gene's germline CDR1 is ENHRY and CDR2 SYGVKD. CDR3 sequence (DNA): TGTGCCATCAGTGATGTCAGTTCCCAAGAGACCCAGTACTTC. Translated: CAISDVSSQETQYF.

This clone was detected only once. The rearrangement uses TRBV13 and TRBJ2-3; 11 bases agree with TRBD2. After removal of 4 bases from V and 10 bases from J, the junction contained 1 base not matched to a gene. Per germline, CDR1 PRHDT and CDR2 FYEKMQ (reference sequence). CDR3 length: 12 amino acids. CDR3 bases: TGTGCCAGCAGCTCGGGACTAGCGGCGCAGTATTTT. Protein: CASSSGLAAQYF.

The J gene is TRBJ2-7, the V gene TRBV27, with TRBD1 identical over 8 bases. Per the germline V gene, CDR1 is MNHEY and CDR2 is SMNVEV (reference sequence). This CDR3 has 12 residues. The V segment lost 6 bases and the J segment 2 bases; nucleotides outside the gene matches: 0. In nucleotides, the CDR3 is TGTGCCAGCAGGGACAGGGCCTACGAGCAGTACTTC. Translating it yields CASRDRAYEQYF.

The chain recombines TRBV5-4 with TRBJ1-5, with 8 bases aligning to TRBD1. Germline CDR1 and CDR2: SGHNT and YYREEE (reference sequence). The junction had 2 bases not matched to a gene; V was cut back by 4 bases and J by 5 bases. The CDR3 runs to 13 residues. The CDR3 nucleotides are TGTGCCAGCAGCCAGGGGGCCGATCAGCCCCAGCATTTT. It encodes CASSQGADQPQHF.

CDR3 sequence (DNA): TGTGCCAGCAGCGGCTTTACAGGGTCGGGTGATCAGCCCCAGCATTTT. Its translation is CASSGFTGSGDQPQHF. J is TRBJ1-5 and V is TRBV5-6, with D maybe TRBD1 (6 bases). From germline, CDR1 is SGHDT and CDR2 YYEEEE. There are 16 residues in the CDR3. Trimming shortened V by 4 bases and J by 5 bases, and 19 bases separated the two germline ends.

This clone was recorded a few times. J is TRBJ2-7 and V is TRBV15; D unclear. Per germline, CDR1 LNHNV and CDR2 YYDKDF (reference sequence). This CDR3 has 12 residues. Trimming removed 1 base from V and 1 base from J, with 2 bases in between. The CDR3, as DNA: TGTGCCACCAGCAGAGGTTCCTACGAGCAGTACTTC. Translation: CATSRGSYEQYF.

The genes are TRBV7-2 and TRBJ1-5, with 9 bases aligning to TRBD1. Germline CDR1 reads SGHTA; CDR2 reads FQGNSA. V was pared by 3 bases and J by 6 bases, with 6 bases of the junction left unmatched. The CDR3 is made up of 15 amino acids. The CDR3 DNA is TGTGCCAGCAGCTTTACAGGGGGCGAGGGTCAGCCCCAGCATTTT. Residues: CASSFTGGEGQPQHF.

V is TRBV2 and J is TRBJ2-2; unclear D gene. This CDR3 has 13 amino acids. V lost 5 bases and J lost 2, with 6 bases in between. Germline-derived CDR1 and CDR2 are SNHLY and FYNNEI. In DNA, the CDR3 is TGTGCCAGCAGTCGCAGTAACACCGGGGAGCTGTTTTTT. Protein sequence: CASSRSNTGELFF.